What follows is one T cell receptor (beta chain) and its context. These data are taken from a study of cytotoxic CD8 clonotypes in ibrutinib-treated CLL. Study as a whole: Researchers reported under twelve relapsed/refractory and approximately 16 treatment-naive patients, roughly 17 of them IGHV unmutated. Sample averages reached 255,043 productive templates and some 86,000 productive rearrangements. By median roughly 68 months, approximately twelve had progressed and around 15 stayed remitted; responses had been 2 complete and about 25 partial.

The CDR3 runs to 15 residues. CDR1 and CDR2 from the germline V gene are LGHNA and YNFKEQ. Trimming removed 5 bases from V and 5 bases from J, with 18 bases in between. Sequenced by immunoSEQ multiplex PCR; TCRdb stores in-frame clones only, minus some. Found here are tens of thousands of clones, approximately 50% of them singletons; the top ten hold about 33%. This clonotype was sampled from a human donor with chronic lymphocytic leukemia. The rearrangement links TRBV4-2 to TRBJ1-1, with TRBD1 as a possible D gene (6 bases). The source was PBMCs, collected after 12 months of ibrutinib treatment. The CDR3 DNA follows: TGTGCCAGCAGCGATCAGCTGGGGAGGGGGACTGAAGCTTTCTTT. Its protein product is CASSDQLGRGTEAFF.